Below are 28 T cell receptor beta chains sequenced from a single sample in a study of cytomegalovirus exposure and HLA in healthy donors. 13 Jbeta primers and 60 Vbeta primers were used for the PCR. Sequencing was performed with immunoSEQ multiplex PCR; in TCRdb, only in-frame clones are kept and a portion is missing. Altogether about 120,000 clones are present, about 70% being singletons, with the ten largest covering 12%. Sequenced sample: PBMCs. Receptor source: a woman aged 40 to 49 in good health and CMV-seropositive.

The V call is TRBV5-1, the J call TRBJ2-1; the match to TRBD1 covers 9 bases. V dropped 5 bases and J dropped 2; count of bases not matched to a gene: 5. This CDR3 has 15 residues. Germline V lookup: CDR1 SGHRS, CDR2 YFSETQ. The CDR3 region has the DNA TGCGCCAGCAGTCGGGACAGGGTCACCTACAATGAGCAGTTCTTC. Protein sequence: CASSRDRVTYNEQFF.

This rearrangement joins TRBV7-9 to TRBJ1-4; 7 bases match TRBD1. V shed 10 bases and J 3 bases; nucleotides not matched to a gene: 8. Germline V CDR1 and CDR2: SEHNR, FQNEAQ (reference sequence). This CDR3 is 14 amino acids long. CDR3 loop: CAIPIGTANEKLFF. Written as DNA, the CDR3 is TGTGCCATACCCATAGGGACAGCTAATGAAAAACTGTTTTTT.

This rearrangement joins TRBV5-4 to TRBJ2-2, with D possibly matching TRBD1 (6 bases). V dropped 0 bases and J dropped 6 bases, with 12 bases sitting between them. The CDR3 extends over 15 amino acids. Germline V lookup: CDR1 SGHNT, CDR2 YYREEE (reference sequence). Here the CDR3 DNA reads TGTGCCAGCAGCTTGGGGGGGCTTGTAGCCGGGGAGCTGTTTTTT. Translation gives CASSLGGLVAGELFF.

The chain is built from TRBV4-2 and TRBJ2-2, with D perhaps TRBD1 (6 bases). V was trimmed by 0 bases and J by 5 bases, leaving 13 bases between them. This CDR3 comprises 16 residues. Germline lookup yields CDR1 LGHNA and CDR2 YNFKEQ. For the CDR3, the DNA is TGTGCCAGCAGCCAAGAACGACAGGTTAGAACCGGGGAGCTGTTTTTT. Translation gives CASSQERQVRTGELFF.

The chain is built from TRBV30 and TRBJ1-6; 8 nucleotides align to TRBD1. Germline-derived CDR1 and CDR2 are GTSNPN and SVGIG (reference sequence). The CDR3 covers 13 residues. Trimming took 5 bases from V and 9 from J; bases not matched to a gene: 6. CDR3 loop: CAWAGQGSSPLHF. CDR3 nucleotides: TGTGCCTGGGCCGGACAGGGAAGTTCACCCCTCCACTTT.

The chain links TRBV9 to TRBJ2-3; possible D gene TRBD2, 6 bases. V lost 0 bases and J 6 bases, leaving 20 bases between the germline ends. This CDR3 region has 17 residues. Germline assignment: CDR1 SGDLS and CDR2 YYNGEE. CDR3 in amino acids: CASSVDGTPRGSDTQYF. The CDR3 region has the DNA TGTGCCAGCAGCGTAGACGGGACTCCCCGGGGGTCGGATACGCAGTATTTT.

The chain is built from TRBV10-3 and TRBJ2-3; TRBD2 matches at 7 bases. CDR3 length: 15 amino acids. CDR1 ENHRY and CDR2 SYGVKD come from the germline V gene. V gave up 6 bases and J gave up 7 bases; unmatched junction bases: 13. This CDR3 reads CAISPTSSAGYTQYF. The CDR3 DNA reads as TGTGCCATCAGCCCGACTAGCAGCGCAGGATATACGCAGTATTTT.

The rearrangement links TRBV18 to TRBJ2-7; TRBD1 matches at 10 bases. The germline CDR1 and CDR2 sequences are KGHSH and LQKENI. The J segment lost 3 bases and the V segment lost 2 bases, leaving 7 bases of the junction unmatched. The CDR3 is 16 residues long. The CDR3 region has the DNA TGTGCCAGCTCACCAATGGGACAGGGGATTGGCTACGAGCAGTACTTC. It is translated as CASSPMGQGIGYEQYF.

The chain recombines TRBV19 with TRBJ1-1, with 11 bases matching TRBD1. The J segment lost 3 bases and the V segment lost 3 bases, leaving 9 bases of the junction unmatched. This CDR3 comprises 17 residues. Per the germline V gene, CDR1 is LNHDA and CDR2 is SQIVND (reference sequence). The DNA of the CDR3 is TGTGCCAGTAGTATGGTCGGACAGGGGGCGGAGGACACTGAAGCTTTCTTT. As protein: CASSMVGQGAEDTEAFF. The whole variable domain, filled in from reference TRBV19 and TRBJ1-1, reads DGGITQSPKYLFRKEGQNVTLSCEQNLNHDAMYWYRQDPGQGLRLIYYSQIVNDFQKGDIAEGYSVSREKKESFPLTVTSAQKNPTAFYLCASSMVGQGAEDTEAFFGQGTRLTVV.

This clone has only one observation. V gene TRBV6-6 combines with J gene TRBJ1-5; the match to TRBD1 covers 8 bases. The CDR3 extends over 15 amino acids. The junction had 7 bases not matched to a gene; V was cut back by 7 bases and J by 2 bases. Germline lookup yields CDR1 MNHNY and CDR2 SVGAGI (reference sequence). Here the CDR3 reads CASIPGGWGNQPQHF. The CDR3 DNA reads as TGTGCCAGCATACCAGGGGGCTGGGGCAATCAGCCCCAGCATTTT.

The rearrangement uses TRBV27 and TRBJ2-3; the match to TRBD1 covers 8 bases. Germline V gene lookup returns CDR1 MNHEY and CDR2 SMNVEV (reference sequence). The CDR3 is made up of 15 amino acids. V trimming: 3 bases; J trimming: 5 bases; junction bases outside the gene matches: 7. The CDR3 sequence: CASSLQGAVVDTQYF. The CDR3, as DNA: TGTGCCAGCAGTTTGCAGGGGGCAGTCGTAGATACGCAGTATTTT.

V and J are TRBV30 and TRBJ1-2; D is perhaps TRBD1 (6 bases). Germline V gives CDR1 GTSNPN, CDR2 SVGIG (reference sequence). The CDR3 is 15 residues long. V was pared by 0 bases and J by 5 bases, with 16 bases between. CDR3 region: CAWSVKTGRIYGYTF. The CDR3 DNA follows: TGTGCCTGGAGTGTAAAGACAGGACGAATTTATGGCTACACCTTC.

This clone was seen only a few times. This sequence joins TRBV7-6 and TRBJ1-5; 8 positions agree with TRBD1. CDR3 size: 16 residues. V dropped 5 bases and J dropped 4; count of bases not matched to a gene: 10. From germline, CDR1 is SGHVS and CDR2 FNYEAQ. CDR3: CASSPGQGALNQPQHF. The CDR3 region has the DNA TGTGCCAGCAGCCCTGGGCAGGGGGCTCTTAATCAGCCCCAGCATTTT.

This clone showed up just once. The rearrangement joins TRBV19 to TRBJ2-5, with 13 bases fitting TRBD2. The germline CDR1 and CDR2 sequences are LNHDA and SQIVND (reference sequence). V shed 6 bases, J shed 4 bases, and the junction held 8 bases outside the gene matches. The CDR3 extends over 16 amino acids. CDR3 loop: CASSPAGTSGIETQYF. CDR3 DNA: TGTGCCAGTAGCCCCGCCGGGACTAGCGGGATAGAGACCCAGTACTTC.

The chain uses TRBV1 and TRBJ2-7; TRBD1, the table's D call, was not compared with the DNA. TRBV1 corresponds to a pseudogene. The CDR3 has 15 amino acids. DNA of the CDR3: TGCACCAGCAGCTCAGACAGGTCCCCCGGGTACGAGCAGTACTTC. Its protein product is CTSSSDRSPGYEQYF.

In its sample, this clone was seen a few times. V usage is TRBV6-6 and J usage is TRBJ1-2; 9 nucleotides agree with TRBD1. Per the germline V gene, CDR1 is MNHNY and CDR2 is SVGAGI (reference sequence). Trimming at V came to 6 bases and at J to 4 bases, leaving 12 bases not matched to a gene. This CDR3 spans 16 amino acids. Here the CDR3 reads CASREFTTGGFYGYTF. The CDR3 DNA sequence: TGTGCCAGCAGAGAGTTCACAACAGGGGGCTTCTATGGCTACACCTTC.

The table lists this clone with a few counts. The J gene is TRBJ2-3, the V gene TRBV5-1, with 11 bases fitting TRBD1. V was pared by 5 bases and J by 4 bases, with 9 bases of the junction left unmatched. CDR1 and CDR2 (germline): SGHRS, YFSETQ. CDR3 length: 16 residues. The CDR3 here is CASSQPGTGGSDTQYF. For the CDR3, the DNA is TGCGCCAGCAGTCAACCCGGGACAGGGGGGTCAGATACGCAGTATTTT.

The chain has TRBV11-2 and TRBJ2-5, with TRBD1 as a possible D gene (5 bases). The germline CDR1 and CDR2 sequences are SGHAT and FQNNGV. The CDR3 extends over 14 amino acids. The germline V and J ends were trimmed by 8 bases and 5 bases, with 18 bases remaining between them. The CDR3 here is CASRSLRHRETQYF. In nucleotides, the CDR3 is TGTGCCAGCCGCTCCCTCCGACACAGGGAGACCCAGTACTTC. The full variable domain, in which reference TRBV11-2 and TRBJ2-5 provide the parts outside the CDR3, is EAGVAQSPRYKIIEKRQSVAFWCNPISGHATLYWYQQILGQGPKLLIQFQNNGVVDDSQLPKDRFSAERLKGVDSTLKIQPAKLEDSAVYLCASRSLRHRETQYFGPGTRLLVL.

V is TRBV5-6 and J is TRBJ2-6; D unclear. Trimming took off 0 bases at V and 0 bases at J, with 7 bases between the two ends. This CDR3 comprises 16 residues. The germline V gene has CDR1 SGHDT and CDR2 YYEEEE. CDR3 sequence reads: CASSLVPSSGANVLTF. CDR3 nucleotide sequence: TGTGCCAGCAGCTTGGTTCCCAGCTCTGGGGCCAACGTCCTGACTTTC.

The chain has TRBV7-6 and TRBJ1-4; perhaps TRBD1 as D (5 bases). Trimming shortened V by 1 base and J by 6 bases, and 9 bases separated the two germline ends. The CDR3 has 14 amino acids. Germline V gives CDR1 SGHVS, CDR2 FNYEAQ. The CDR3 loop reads CASSLEDSHEKLFF. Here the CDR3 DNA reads TGTGCCAGCAGCTTAGAAGACAGTCATGAAAAACTGTTTTTT.

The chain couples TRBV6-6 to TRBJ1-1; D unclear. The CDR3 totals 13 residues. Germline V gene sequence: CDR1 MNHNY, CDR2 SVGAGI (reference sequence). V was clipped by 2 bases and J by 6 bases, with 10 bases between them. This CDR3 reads CASSYGGMAEAFF. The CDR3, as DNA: TGTGCCAGCAGTTACGGCGGTATGGCTGAAGCTTTCTTT.

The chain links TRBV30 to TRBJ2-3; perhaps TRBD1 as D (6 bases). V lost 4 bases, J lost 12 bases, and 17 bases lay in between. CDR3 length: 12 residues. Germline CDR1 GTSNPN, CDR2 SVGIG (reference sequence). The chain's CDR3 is CAWTHTRGNQYF. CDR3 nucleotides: TGTGCCTGGACCCACACGAGGGGGAATCAGTATTTT.

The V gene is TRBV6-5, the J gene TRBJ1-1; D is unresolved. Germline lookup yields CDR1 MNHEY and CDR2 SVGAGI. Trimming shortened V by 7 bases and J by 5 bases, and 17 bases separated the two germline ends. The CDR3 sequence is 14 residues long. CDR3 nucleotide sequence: TGTGCCAGCACCATAGGAGGTTCGGGGACTGAAGCTTTCTTT. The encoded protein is CASTIGGSGTEAFF.

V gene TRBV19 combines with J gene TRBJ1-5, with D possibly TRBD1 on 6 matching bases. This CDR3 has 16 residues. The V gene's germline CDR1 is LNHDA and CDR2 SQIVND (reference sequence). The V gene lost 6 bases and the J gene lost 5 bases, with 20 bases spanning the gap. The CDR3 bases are TGTGCCAGTAGACCCCTGCAGGGGAAGCTTCATCAGCCCCAGCATTTT. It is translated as CASRPLQGKLHQPQHF. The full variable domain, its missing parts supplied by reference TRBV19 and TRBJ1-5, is DGGITQSPKYLFRKEGQNVTLSCEQNLNHDAMYWYRQDPGQGLRLIYYSQIVNDFQKGDIAEGYSVSREKKESFPLTVTSAQKNPTAFYLCASRPLQGKLHQPQHFGDGTRLSIL.

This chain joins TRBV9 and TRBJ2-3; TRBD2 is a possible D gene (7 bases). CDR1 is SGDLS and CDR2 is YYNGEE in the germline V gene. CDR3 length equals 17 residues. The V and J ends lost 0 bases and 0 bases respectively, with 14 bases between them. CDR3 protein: CASSVGMGGASTDTQYF. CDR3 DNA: TGTGCCAGCAGCGTAGGGATGGGGGGGGCCAGCACAGATACGCAGTATTTT.

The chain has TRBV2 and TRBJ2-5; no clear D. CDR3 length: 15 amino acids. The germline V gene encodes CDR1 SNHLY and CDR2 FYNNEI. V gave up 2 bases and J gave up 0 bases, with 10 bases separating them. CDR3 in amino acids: CASSELSRYQETQYF. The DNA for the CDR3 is TGTGCCAGCAGTGAACTGTCTAGGTACCAAGAGACCCAGTACTTC. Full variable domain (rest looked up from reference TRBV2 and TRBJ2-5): EPEVTQTPSHQVTQMGQEVILRCVPISNHLYFYWYRQILGQKVEFLVSFYNNEISEKSEIFDDQFSVERPDGSNFTLKIRSTKLEDSAMYFCASSELSRYQETQYFGPGTRLLVL.

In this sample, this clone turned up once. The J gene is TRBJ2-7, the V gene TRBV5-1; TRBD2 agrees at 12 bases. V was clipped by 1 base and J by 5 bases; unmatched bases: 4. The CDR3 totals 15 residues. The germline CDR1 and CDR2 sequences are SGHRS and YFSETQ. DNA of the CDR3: TGCGCCAGCAGCTTGCCTAGCGGGGGGGCGAACGAGCAGTACTTC. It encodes CASSLPSGGANEQYF.

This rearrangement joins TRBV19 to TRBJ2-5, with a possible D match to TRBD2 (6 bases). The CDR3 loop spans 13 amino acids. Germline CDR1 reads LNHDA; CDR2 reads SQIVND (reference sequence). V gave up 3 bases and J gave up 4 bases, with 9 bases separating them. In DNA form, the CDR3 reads TGTGCCAGTAGTATGGAGGGCCCAGAGACCCAGTACTTC. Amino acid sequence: CASSMEGPETQYF. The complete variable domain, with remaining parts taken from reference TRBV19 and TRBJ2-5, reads DGGITQSPKYLFRKEGQNVTLSCEQNLNHDAMYWYRQDPGQGLRLIYYSQIVNDFQKGDIAEGYSVSREKKESFPLTVTSAQKNPTAFYLCASSMEGPETQYFGPGTRLLVL.